This T cell receptor (beta chain) was identified in a study of beta chain features in type 1 diabetes. Germline CDR1 reads SGHTA; CDR2 reads FQGNSA. Trimming removed 1 base from V and 3 bases from J; junction bases left unmatched: 4. The CDR3 spans 15 residues. Expressed TCRB transcripts got sequenced, as all isolated RNA was reverse transcribed. Clones were sequenced by immunoSEQ multiplex PCR, and TCRdb holds only the in-frame ones, with some missing. The sample carries about 140,000 clones, 6.9% recorded once. The sequenced material came from central memory CD4+ T cells from blood. The gene calls are TRBV7-2 and TRBJ2-5; TRBD1 matches 8 bases. The sequence came from a young woman in good health. The CDR3 region is CASSLEWDRKETQYF. DNA of the CDR3: TGTGCCAGCAGCTTAGAATGGGACAGGAAAGAGACCCAGTACTTC.